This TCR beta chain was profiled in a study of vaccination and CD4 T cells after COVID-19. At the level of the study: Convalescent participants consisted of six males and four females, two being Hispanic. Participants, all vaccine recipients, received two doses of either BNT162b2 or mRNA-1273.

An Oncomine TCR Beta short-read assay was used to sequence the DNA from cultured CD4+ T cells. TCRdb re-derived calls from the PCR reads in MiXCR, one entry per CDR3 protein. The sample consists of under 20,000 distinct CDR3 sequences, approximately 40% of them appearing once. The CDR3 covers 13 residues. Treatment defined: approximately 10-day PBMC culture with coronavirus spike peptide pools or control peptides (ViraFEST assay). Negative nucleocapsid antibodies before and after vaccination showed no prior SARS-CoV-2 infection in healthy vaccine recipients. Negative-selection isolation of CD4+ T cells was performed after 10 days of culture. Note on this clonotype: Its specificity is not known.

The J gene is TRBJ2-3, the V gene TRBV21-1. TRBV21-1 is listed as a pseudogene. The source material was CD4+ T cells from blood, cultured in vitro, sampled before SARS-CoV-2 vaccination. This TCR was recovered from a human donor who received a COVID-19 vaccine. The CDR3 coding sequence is TGTGCCAGCAGGACTTATCACTTATATCCGCAGTATTTT. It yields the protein CASRTYHLYPQYF.